This T cell receptor (beta chain) was captured in a study of T cells in localized non-small cell lung cancer. For this clone: Its antigen remains unidentified.

TCRdb keeps only in-frame clones here, not all; method: immunoSEQ multiplex PCR. This sample has approximately 7,000 clones; about 92% occur once, and the top ten carry roughly 4.4%. V dropped 5 bases and J dropped 0 bases, with 14 bases sitting between them. This CDR3 comprises 16 residues. Germline assignment: CDR1 MNHEY and CDR2 SMNVEV (reference sequence). General study results and limits: It was uninvolved adjacent lung that showed the highest T cell clonality, exceeding tumor. Of the top 100 tumor clones, median roughly 55 were in adjacent lung, about 26 among its top 100. A single tumor region was sequenced, leaving heterogeneity possible.

The sequences come from peripheral blood mononuclear cells, collected before any cancer treatment. The chain carries TRBV27 and TRBJ2-1; D perhaps matches TRBD2 (6 bases). The source is a male donor aged 60 or over with stage II lung adenocarcinoma. The chain's CDR3 is CASSPGLARSYNEQFF. For the CDR3, the DNA is TGTGCCAGCAGTCCGGGACTTGCACGCTCCTACAATGAGCAGTTCTTC.